Listed below are T cell receptor beta chains from one sample, sequenced in a study of post-analysis software for immune sequencing data. TCRdb re-called the PCR reads with MiXCR, one entry per CDR3 protein. Among hundreds of thousands of distinct CDR3 sequences listed, about 27% were seen once. Material: blood. These receptors were collected from a girl under 18 with multiple sclerosis. Both conserved end residues are part of each CDR3. Fields, in order: V gene, J gene, D gene, clone size, CDR3 protein, CDR3 DNA. The D gene is left open where the match is weak. The listing skips clone size in some rows; elsewhere it reads once, few, many or a size class.

v_call: TRBV27
j_call: TRBJ2-1
d_call: TRBD2
clone_size: .
cdr3_aa: CASSLWLAGYNEQFF
cdr3_nt: TGTGCCAGCAGTTTGTGGCTAGCGGGATACAATGAGCAGTTCTTC

v_call: TRBV4-1
j_call: TRBJ2-1
d_call: .
clone_size: few
cdr3_aa: CASSQELGMSSYNEQFF
cdr3_nt: TGCGCCAGCAGCCAAGAGTTAGGGATGAGCTCCTACAATGAGCAGTTCTTC

v_call: TRBV20-1
j_call: TRBJ2-7
d_call: TRBD2
clone_size: .
cdr3_aa: CSAEREGYEQYF
cdr3_nt: TGCAGTGCAGAGCGGGAGGGTTACGAGCAGTACTTC

v_call: TRBV3-1
j_call: TRBJ2-3
d_call: .
clone_size: .
cdr3_aa: CASSQDRFTDTQYF
cdr3_nt: TGTGCCAGCAGCCAAGACAGATTCACAGATACGCAGTATTTT

v_call: TRBV14
j_call: TRBJ2-7
d_call: .
clone_size: few
cdr3_aa: CASSWDRLEQYF
cdr3_nt: TGTGCCAGCAGCTGGGACCGCTTGGAGCAGTACTTC

v_call: TRBV5-1
j_call: TRBJ2-4
d_call: .
clone_size: .
cdr3_aa: CASSLDIKNIQYF
cdr3_nt: TGCGCCAGCAGCTTGGATATTAAAAACATTCAGTACTTC

v_call: TRBV7-2
j_call: TRBJ2-1
d_call: TRBD2
clone_size: .
cdr3_aa: CASSLAGGPGSEQFF
cdr3_nt: TGTGCCAGCAGCTTAGCGGGAGGGCCTGGGAGTGAGCAGTTCTTC

v_call: TRBV4-2
j_call: TRBJ2-3
d_call: .
clone_size: many
cdr3_aa: CASSQVRDTQYF
cdr3_nt: TGTGCCAGCAGCCAAGTAAGAGATACGCAGTATTTT

v_call: TRBV4-2
j_call: TRBJ2-1
d_call: TRBD2
clone_size: .
cdr3_aa: CASSQDKAGPRNEQFF
cdr3_nt: TGTGCCAGCAGCCAAGATAAAGCGGGGCCGCGGAATGAGCAGTTCTTC

v_call: TRBV6-2/TRBV6-3
j_call: TRBJ2-5
d_call: .
clone_size: few
cdr3_aa: CASRTIEGETQYF
cdr3_nt: TGTGCCAGCAGGACGATCGAGGGTGAGACCCAGTACTTC

v_call: TRBV20-1
j_call: TRBJ2-5
d_call: .
clone_size: .
cdr3_aa: CSALGAYQETQYF
cdr3_nt: TGCAGTGCTCTCGGGGCCTACCAAGAGACCCAGTACTTC

v_call: TRBV28
j_call: TRBJ2-1
d_call: TRBD2
clone_size: .
cdr3_aa: CASRNGLEGSRSYNEQFF
cdr3_nt: TGTGCCAGCAGAAACGGACTAGAGGGGAGCAGGTCCTACAATGAGCAGTTCTTC

v_call: TRBV5-1
j_call: TRBJ1-2
d_call: .
clone_size: .
cdr3_aa: CASSLVDGREGYTF
cdr3_nt: TGCGCCAGCAGCTTGGTCGACGGGCGGGAAGGCTACACCTTC

v_call: TRBV18
j_call: TRBJ2-7
d_call: .
clone_size: few
cdr3_aa: CASSPPEGRTHHEQYF
cdr3_nt: TGTGCCAGCTCACCACCGGAAGGACGGACCCACCACGAGCAGTACTTC

v_call: TRBV16
j_call: TRBJ2-3
d_call: TRBD2
clone_size: .
cdr3_aa: CASSHPAGGTDTQYF
cdr3_nt: TGTGCCAGCAGCCATCCAGCGGGGGGCACAGATACGCAGTATTTT

v_call: TRBV7-9
j_call: TRBJ1-1
d_call: .
clone_size: few
cdr3_aa: CASSFYVNTEAFF
cdr3_nt: TGTGCCAGCAGCTTTTACGTGAACACTGAAGCTTTCTTT

v_call: TRBV6-2/TRBV6-3
j_call: TRBJ2-1
d_call: .
clone_size: once
cdr3_aa: CASRIAAWSYNEQFF
cdr3_nt: TGTGCCAGCAGGATAGCGGCCTGGTCCTACAATGAGCAGTTCTTC

v_call: TRBV18
j_call: TRBJ1-1
d_call: .
clone_size: few
cdr3_aa: CASSPPRDPGPEAFF
cdr3_nt: TGTGCCAGCTCACCACCCCGGGACCCGGGACCTGAAGCTTTCTTT

v_call: TRBV20-1
j_call: TRBJ1-2
d_call: .
clone_size: .
cdr3_aa: CSDAGEGSYGYTF
cdr3_nt: TGCAGTGATGCAGGGGAGGGCAGCTATGGCTACACCTTC

v_call: TRBV29-1
j_call: TRBJ2-1
d_call: TRBD1
clone_size: many
cdr3_aa: CSVEVGDRGSWWQFF
cdr3_nt: TGCAGCGTTGAAGTTGGGGACAGGGGATCATGGTGGCAGTTCTTC

v_call: TRBV6-4
j_call: TRBJ2-3
d_call: .
clone_size: .
cdr3_aa: CASRERGDLHTQYF
cdr3_nt: TGTGCCAGCAGGGAACGGGGTGACCTGCATACGCAGTATTTT

v_call: TRBV24-1
j_call: TRBJ2-1
d_call: .
clone_size: .
cdr3_aa: CATSSTVSCNEQFF
cdr3_nt: TGTGCCACCAGTAGTACGGTCTCCTGCAATGAGCAGTTCTTC